A single sample gave rise to the 27 T cell receptor beta chains below, sequenced in a study of T cell responses to AZD1222 COVID-19 vaccine. Method: immunoSEQ multiplex PCR; TCRdb's copy keeps in-frame clones and lacks some. The sample shows 150,000 to 200,000 clones, roughly 92% of them seen only once. The sequenced sample was peripheral blood, obtained 28 days after the second AZD1222 dose. The receptors originated from an adult who received the AZD1222 COVID-19 vaccine.

V usage is TRBV9 and J usage is TRBJ1-6; 7 positions match TRBD1. Germline CDR1 and CDR2: SGDLS and YYNGEE. J lost 3 bases, V lost 0 bases, and 0 bases had no gene match. The CDR3 runs to 15 residues. The chain's CDR3 is CASSVGDSYNSPLHF. CDR3 nucleotides: TGTGCCAGCAGCGTAGGGGACAGCTATAATTCACCCCTCCACTTT.

The rearrangement links TRBV19 to TRBJ2-5; 7 nucleotides agree with TRBD2. Trimming at V came to 4 bases and at J to 4 bases, leaving 3 bases not matched to a gene. Germline lookup yields CDR1 LNHDA and CDR2 SQIVND (reference sequence). This CDR3 is built from 13 residues. The CDR3 DNA sequence: TGTGCCAGTAGTACTTTAGCGGGAGAGACCCAGTACTTC. Amino acid sequence: CASSTLAGETQYF.

This clone has only one observation. The chain is built from TRBV6-5 and TRBJ1-1; D not certain. This CDR3 region has 15 residues. The germline gives CDR1 MNHEY, CDR2 SVGAGI. V lost 6 bases, J lost 0 bases, and 14 bases lay in between. The CDR3 DNA is TGTGCCAGCAGGACCACACTATTTGTGAACACTGAAGCTTTCTTT. Translating it yields CASRTTLFVNTEAFF.

This chain links TRBV7-9 with TRBJ2-2; D could derive from TRBD1 or TRBD2 (6 bases each). The CDR3 runs to 17 residues. The germline CDR1 and CDR2 sequences are SEHNR and FQNEAQ (reference sequence). V lost 5 bases and J lost 6, with 22 bases in between. The DNA of the CDR3 is TGTGCCAGCAGCCCATCCCCGGGGGCCTATGGCGCCGGGGAGCTGTTTTTT. Its translation is CASSPSPGAYGAGELFF.

The chain links TRBV5-1 to TRBJ1-6; possibly TRBD1 for D (5 bases). Trimming pared 0 bases from V and 1 base from J, leaving 11 bases between. Per germline, CDR1 SGHRS and CDR2 YFSETQ. CDR3 length equals 17 residues. The CDR3 loop is CASSLVAGQSYNSPLHF. The DNA for the CDR3 is TGCGCCAGCAGCTTGGTGGCAGGGCAATCCTATAATTCACCCCTCCACTTT.

This chain links TRBV9 with TRBJ2-7; D not certain. Per the germline V gene, CDR1 is SGDLS and CDR2 is YYNGEE. The CDR3 totals 17 residues. The V gene lost 0 bases and the J gene lost 1 base, with 17 bases spanning the gap. The CDR3 sequence: CASSVVAHLEISYEQYF. CDR3 bases: TGTGCCAGCAGCGTAGTAGCCCACCTGGAAATATCCTACGAGCAGTACTTC.

The chain combines TRBV7-2 with TRBJ2-2; D call uncertain. Germline CDR1 is SGHTA and CDR2 is FQGNSA. The germline V and J ends were trimmed by 5 bases and 7 bases, with 11 bases remaining between them. The CDR3 sequence is 13 residues long. The CDR3 reads CASSLDNGGELFF. In DNA, the CDR3 is TGTGCCAGCAGCCTAGACAATGGCGGGGAGCTGTTTTTT.

The chain employs TRBV5-1 and TRBJ1-6; TRBD1 matches 8 bases. The trim removed 2 bases at V and 8 bases at J, leaving 3 bases unmatched. Germline V gene sequence: CDR1 SGHRS, CDR2 YFSETQ. This CDR3 has 14 residues. CDR3 residues: CASSFGQGDSPLHF. DNA of the CDR3: TGCGCCAGCAGCTTCGGACAGGGTGATTCACCCCTCCACTTT.

A few counts support this clone. The chain carries TRBV10-3 and TRBJ2-4; D is perhaps TRBD2 (5 bases). Trimming pared 3 bases from V and 5 bases from J, leaving 14 bases between. The CDR3 totals 15 residues. From germline, CDR1 is ENHRY and CDR2 SYGVKD. CDR3 coding DNA: TGTGCCATCAGTGATCCGGTCCGAGGGCAAAACATTCAGTACTTC. It codes for CAISDPVRGQNIQYF.

The J gene is TRBJ2-2, the V gene TRBV18; TRBD2 aligns across 12 bases. The germline V gene encodes CDR1 KGHSH and CDR2 LQKENI. Germline trimming cut 3 bases from V and 4 bases from J; bases unmatched to any gene: 6. The CDR3 loop spans 17 amino acids. Written as DNA, the CDR3 is TGTGCCAGCTCACCGACTAGCGGGAGCCTCGCCACCGGGGAGCTGTTTTTT. Its protein is CASSPTSGSLATGELFF. The full variable domain, completed using reference TRBV18 and TRBJ2-2, is NAGVMQNPRHLVRRRGQEARLRCSPMKGHSHVYWYRQLPEEGLKFMVYLQKENIIDESGMPKERFSAEFPKEGPSILRIQQVVRGDSAAYFCASSPTSGSLATGELFFGEGSRLTVL.

The gene calls are TRBV4-1 and TRBJ2-7; maybe TRBD1 (5 bases). This CDR3 is 12 amino acids long. Germline V gene data show CDR1 as MGHRA and CDR2 as YSYEKL. The V gene lost 4 bases and the J gene lost 7 bases, with 11 bases spanning the gap. Here the CDR3 DNA reads TGCGCCAGCAGCCCGGATAAGGGGGAGCAGTACTTC. Translated: CASSPDKGEQYF.

The V call is TRBV5-1, the J call TRBJ1-4; D ambiguous. Germline V lookup: CDR1 SGHRS, CDR2 YFSETQ. The CDR3 spans 14 residues. V lost 0 bases to trimming and J lost 8 bases, with 11 bases between them. CDR3 region: CASSLAGFQEKLFF. DNA for the CDR3: TGCGCCAGCAGCTTGGCCGGGTTTCAGGAAAAACTGTTTTTT.

V usage is TRBV5-5 and J usage is TRBJ2-7, with D possibly TRBD2 on 5 matching bases. Between the trimmed V and J ends, which lost 4 bases and 3 bases, there was a span of 14 bases. This CDR3 has 14 amino acids. Germline V gene sequence: CDR1 SGHKS, CDR2 YYEKEE (reference sequence). CDR3 protein: CASSPPGVGYEQYF. As DNA, the CDR3 is TGTGCCAGCAGCCCTCCCGGGGTAGGCTACGAGCAGTACTTC.

The chain carries TRBV4-2 and TRBJ2-2; D uncertain. Deletions cut 0 bases from V and 0 bases from J, with 5 bases between. Germline lookup yields CDR1 LGHNA and CDR2 YNFKEQ. The CDR3 contains 15 residues. The CDR3 sequence is CASSQDIANTGELFF. The CDR3 DNA sequence: TGTGCCAGCAGCCAAGACATCGCGAACACCGGGGAGCTGTTTTTT.

This rearrangement joins TRBV13 to TRBJ2-7, with 11 bases matching TRBD1. After removal of 1 base from V and 3 bases from J, the junction contained 2 bases not matched to a gene. Germline V gene sequence: CDR1 PRHDT, CDR2 FYEKMQ (reference sequence). The CDR3 runs 15 residues. DNA for the CDR3: TGTGCCAGCAGCTTAGCCGGGACAGGGGGCTACGAGCAGTACTTC. It encodes CASSLAGTGGYEQYF.

The chain carries TRBV5-1 and TRBJ1-1; possible D gene TRBD1, 5 bases. Germline V gene data show CDR1 as SGHRS and CDR2 as YFSETQ. The CDR3 spans 19 residues. With 4 bases removed from V and 1 base from J, the gap between germline ends came to 26 bases. The CDR3 reads CASSPEVWGILDSNTEAFF. The DNA of the CDR3 is TGCGCCAGCAGCCCGGAGGTTTGGGGGATCCTCGATTCGAACACTGAAGCTTTCTTT.

The chain employs TRBV3-1 (or the pseudogene TRBV3-2) and TRBJ2-1; 9 bases line up with TRBD2. The germline gives CDR1 LGHDT, CDR2 YNNKEL (reference sequence). V lost 4 bases and J lost 8; bases outside the gene matches: 9. The length of the CDR3 is 15 residues. CDR3 region: CASSRSGSTGDEQFF. The CDR3, as DNA: TGTGCCAGCAGCCGTAGCGGGAGCACAGGGGATGAGCAGTTCTTC.

The CDR3 loop is CASSHSESPLHF. For the CDR3, the DNA is TGTGCCAGCAGTCACAGCGAATCACCCCTCCACTTT. This sequence joins TRBV12-3 or TRBV12-4 and TRBJ1-6, with unresolved D. This CDR3 is 12 amino acids long. V was shortened by 5 bases and J by 10 bases, with 9 bases between the two germline ends.

This chain's CDR3 is CASSHPNSGELFF. Here the CDR3 DNA reads TGTGCCAGCAGCCATCCGAATTCCGGGGAGCTGTTTTTT. The chain is built from TRBV7-8 and TRBJ2-2; no firm D call. The CDR3 is 13 residues long. Germline lookup yields CDR1 SGHVS and CDR2 FQNEAQ. V gave up 5 bases and J gave up 6 bases, with 10 bases separating them.

The chain's CDR3 is CASSSHQGNYGYTF. CDR3 sequence (DNA): TGTGCCAGCAGCTCGCATCAGGGTAACTATGGCTACACCTTC. The chain uses TRBV7-2 and TRBJ1-2; D perhaps matches TRBD1 (5 bases). The CDR3 extends over 14 amino acids. Trimming shortened V by 4 bases and J by 1 base, and 10 bases separated the two germline ends. The germline V gene encodes CDR1 SGHTA and CDR2 FQGNSA.

The V and J genes are TRBV4-3 and TRBJ1-4; 7 bases align to TRBD1. V dropped 0 bases and J dropped 5; count of bases not matched to a gene: 6. The germline gives CDR1 LGHNA, CDR2 YSLEER. There are 16 residues in the CDR3. CDR3 sequence: CASSQEEGGTNEKLFF. CDR3 bases: TGCGCCAGCAGCCAAGAAGAAGGGGGCACAAATGAAAAACTGTTTTTT.

This sequence joins TRBV4-1 and TRBJ2-7; D may be TRBD2 (6 bases). The CDR3 is 18 residues long. Trimming stripped 1 base from V and 0 bases from J, with 19 bases between. The germline CDR1 and CDR2 sequences are MGHRA and YSYEKL. The CDR3 DNA reads TGCGCCAGCAGCCAAGGCCCGCGTGGTAGCGGCAGCTCCTACGAGCAGTACTTC. This gives the protein CASSQGPRGSGSSYEQYF.

J is TRBJ2-1 and V is TRBV6-5; D not resolved. Looked up from germline, CDR1 is MNHEY and CDR2 is SVGAGI. This CDR3 comprises 14 residues. Trimming took off 4 bases at V and 7 bases at J, with 14 bases between the two ends. CDR3: CASSSRAKRNEQFF. The CDR3 bases are TGTGCCAGCAGTTCGAGAGCGAAGAGGAATGAGCAGTTCTTC.

The rearrangement links TRBV28 to TRBJ2-7, with D unresolved. CDR3 length: 12 amino acids. V lost 6 bases and J lost 2, with 8 bases in between. Germline CDR1 MDHEN, CDR2 SYDVKM. CDR3 sequence (DNA): TGTGCCAGCAGGGGCGTAGCCTACGAGCAGTACTTC. It specifies CASRGVAYEQYF.

This clone occurred once. The chain carries TRBV18 and TRBJ2-7; unclear D gene. CDR1 is KGHSH and CDR2 is LQKENI in the germline V gene. Deletions cut 2 bases from V and 0 bases from J, with 11 bases between. The CDR3 contains 15 residues. In DNA form, the CDR3 reads TGTGCCAGCTCACCAAGTCAGACAAGCTCCTACGAGCAGTACTTC. This translates into CASSPSQTSSYEQYF. The whole variable domain, remainder taken from reference TRBV18 and TRBJ2-7, is NAGVMQNPRHLVRRRGQEARLRCSPMKGHSHVYWYRQLPEEGLKFMVYLQKENIIDESGMPKERFSAEFPKEGPSILRIQQVVRGDSAAYFCASSPSQTSSYEQYFGPGTRLTVT.

The rearrangement links TRBV7-9 to TRBJ2-7; D unclear. Germline CDR1 reads SEHNR; CDR2 reads FQNEAQ (reference sequence). CDR3 length: 14 residues. Trimming took off 1 base at V and 4 bases at J, with 11 bases between the two ends. DNA for the CDR3: TGTGCCAGCAGCTTAGACCCAGCTGGGTACGAGCAGTACTTC. It specifies CASSLDPAGYEQYF.

The chain has TRBV5-1 and TRBJ2-1; no clear D. Trimming removed 4 bases from V and 8 bases from J, with 13 bases in between. The CDR3 spans 13 residues. Germline CDR1 SGHRS, CDR2 YFSETQ. The DNA of the CDR3 is TGCGCCAGCAGCATACGGCTTGGGGATGAGCAGTTCTTC. It yields the protein CASSIRLGDEQFF.